This TCR beta chain was captured by sequencing in a study of breast tumors, draining lymph nodes, adjacent tissues. Study-level findings and limits: The lymph node origin of tumor T cells was framed as consistent with a hypothesis, not demonstrated. Compared with basal-like, luminal-like tumors shared significantly more repertoire with nontumor tissue.

As concerns this clonotype: Its target is unknown. Mismatch with germline at one junction end may stem from a read error.

The CDR3 loop spans 15 amino acids. Germline loops: CDR1 SQVTM, CDR2 ANQGSEA. TCRdb fed the multiplex PCR reads into MiXCR, producing one record per CDR3 protein. The repertoire has 20,000 to 25,000 distinct CDR3 sequences, roughly 55% of them found once; the top ten carry around 15%. The rearrangement joins TRBV29-1 to TRBJ2-1; TRBD2 matches 14 bases. The clonotype comes from a female donor with breast cancer. Some clones in this sample may be carry-over from other donors' samples. The sequencing sample was made of breast tumor tissue. CDR3 coding DNA: TGCAGCGTTGCTGGGACTAGCGGGAGTGGGAATGGGCAGTTCTTC. Translated, it gives CSVAGTSGSGNGQFF.